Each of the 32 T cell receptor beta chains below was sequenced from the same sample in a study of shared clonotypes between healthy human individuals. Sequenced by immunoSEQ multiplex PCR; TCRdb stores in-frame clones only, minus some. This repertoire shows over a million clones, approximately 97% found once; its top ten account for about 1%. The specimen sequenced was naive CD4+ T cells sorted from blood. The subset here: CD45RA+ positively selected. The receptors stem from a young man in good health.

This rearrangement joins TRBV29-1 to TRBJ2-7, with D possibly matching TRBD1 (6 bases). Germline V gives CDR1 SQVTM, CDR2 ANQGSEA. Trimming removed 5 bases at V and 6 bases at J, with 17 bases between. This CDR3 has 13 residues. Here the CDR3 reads CSVQKGHTSEQYF. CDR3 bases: TGCAGCGTTCAAAAGGGACATACATCCGAGCAGTACTTC.

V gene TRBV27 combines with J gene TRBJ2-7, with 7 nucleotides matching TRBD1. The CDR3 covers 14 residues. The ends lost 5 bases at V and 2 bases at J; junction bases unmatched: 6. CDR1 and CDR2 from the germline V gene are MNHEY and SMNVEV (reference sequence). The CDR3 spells CASSLNRGTYEQYF. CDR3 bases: TGTGCCAGCAGTCTAAACAGGGGCACCTACGAGCAGTACTTC.

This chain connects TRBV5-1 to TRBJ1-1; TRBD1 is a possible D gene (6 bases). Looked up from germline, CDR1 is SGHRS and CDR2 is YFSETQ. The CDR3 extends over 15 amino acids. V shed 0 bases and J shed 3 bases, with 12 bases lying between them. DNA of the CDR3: TGCGCCAGCAGCTTGGCGGGGGCCCGAGACACTGAAGCTTTCTTT. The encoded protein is CASSLAGARDTEAFF.

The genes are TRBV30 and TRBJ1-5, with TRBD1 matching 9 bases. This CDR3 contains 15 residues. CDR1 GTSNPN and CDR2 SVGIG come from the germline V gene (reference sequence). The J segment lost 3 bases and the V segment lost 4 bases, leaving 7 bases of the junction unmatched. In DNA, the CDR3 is TGTGCCTGGAATGCCGGGACAGGGCCCAATCAGCCCCAGCATTTT. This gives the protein CAWNAGTGPNQPQHF.

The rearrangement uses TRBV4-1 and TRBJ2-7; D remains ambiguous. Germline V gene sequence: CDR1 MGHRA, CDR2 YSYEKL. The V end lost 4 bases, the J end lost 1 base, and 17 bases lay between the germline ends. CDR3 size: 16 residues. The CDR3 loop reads CASSPLYRSNSYEQYF. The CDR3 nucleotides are TGCGCCAGCAGCCCACTCTACCGATCTAATTCCTACGAGCAGTACTTC.

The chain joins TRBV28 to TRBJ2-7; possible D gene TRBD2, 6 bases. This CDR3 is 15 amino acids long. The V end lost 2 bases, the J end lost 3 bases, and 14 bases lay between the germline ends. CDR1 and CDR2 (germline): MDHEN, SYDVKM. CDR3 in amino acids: CASSLKGGQYYEQYF. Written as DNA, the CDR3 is TGTGCCAGCAGTTTAAAGGGAGGCCAGTACTACGAGCAGTACTTC.

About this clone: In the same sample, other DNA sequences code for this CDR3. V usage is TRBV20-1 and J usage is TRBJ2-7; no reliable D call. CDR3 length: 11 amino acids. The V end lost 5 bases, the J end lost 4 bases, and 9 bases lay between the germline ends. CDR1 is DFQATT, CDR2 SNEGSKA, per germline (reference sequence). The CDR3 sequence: CSASWGYEQYF. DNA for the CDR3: TGCAGTGCTTCTTGGGGTTACGAGCAGTACTTC.

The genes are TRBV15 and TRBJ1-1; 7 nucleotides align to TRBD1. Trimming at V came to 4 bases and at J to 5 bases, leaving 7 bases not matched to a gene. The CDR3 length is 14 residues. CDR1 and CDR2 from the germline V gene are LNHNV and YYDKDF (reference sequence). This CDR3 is CATSTVQGTTEAFF. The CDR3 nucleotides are TGTGCCACCAGCACTGTACAGGGGACGACTGAAGCTTTCTTT. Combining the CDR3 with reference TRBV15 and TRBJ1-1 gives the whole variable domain DAMVIQNPRYQVTQFGKPVTLSCSQTLNHNVMYWYQQKSSQAPKLLFHYYDKDFNNEADTPDNFQSRRPNTSFCFLDIRSPGLGDTAMYLCATSTVQGTTEAFFGQGTRLTVV.

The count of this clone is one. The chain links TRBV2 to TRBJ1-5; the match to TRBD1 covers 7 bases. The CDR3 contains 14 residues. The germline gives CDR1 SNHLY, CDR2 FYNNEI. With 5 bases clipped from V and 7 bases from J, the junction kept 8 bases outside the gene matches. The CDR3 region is CASSQTGPGQPQHF. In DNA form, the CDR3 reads TGTGCCAGCAGTCAGACAGGGCCGGGACAGCCCCAGCATTTT.

The CDR3 DNA reads as TGTGCCAGCAGCGGTGGGGCAGGGATCTACGAGCAGTACTTC. This gives the protein CASSGGAGIYEQYF. The rearrangement uses TRBV5-6 and TRBJ2-7; a weak D match, TRBD1 (5 bases). In germline, CDR1 is SGHDT, CDR2 YYEEEE. With 4 bases removed from V and 3 bases from J, the gap between germline ends came to 14 bases. There are 14 residues in the CDR3.

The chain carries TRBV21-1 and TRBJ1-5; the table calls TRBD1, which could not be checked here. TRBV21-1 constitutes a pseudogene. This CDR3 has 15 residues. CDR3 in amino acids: CASSLQGNSNQPQHF. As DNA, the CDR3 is TGTGCCAGCAGCCTACAGGGGAATAGCAATCAGCCCCAGCATTTT.

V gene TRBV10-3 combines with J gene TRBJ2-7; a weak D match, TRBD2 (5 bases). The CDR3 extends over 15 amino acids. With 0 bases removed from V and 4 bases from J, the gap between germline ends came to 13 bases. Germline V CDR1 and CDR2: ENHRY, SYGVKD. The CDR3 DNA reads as TGTGCCATCAGTGAGTCGCTGGATTTAGCGTACGAGCAGTACTTC. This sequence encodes CAISESLDLAYEQYF.

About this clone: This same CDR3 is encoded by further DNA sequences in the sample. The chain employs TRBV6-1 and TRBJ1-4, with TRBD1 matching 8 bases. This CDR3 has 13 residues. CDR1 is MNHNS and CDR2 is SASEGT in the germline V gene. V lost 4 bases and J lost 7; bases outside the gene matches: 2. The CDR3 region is CASSGTGREKLFF. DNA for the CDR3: TGTGCCAGCAGTGGGACAGGGCGTGAAAAACTGTTTTTT.

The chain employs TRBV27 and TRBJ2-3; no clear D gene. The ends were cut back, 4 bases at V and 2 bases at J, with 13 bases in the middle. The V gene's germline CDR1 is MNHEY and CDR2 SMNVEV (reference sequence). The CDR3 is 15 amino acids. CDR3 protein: CASSSTWVATDTQYF. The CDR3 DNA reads TGTGCCAGCAGTTCAACATGGGTGGCCACAGATACGCAGTATTTT.

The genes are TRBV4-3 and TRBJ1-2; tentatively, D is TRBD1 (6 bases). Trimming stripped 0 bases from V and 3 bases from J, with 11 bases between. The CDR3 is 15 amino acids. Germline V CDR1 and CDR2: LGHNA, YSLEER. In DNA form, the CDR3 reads TGCGCCAGCAGCCAAGAGGGCAGGGGTGACTATGGCTACACCTTC. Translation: CASSQEGRGDYGYTF.

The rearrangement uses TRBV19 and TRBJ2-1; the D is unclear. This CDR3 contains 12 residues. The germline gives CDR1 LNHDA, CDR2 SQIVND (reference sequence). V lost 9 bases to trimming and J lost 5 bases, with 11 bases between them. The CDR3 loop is CARSDPNNEQFF. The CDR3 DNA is TGTGCCAGATCAGACCCTAACAATGAGCAGTTCTTC.

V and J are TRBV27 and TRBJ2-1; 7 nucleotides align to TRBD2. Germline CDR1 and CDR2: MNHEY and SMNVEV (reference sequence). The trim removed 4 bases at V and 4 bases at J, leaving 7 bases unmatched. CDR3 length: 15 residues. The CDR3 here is CASSSAGAEYNEQFF. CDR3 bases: TGTGCCAGCAGTTCGGCGGGAGCGGAATACAATGAGCAGTTCTTC.

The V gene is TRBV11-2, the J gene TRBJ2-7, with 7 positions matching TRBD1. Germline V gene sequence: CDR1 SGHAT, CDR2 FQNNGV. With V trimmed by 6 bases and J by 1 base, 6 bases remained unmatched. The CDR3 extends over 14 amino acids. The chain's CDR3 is CASSYKGASYEQYF. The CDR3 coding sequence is TGTGCCAGCAGTTATAAGGGGGCGTCCTACGAGCAGTACTTC.

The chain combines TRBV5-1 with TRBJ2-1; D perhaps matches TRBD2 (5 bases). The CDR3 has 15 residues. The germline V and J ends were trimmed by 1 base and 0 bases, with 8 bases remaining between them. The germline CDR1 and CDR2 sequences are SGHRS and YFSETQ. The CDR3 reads CASSLYGDSYNEQFF. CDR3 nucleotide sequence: TGCGCCAGCAGCTTGTACGGGGACTCCTACAATGAGCAGTTCTTC.

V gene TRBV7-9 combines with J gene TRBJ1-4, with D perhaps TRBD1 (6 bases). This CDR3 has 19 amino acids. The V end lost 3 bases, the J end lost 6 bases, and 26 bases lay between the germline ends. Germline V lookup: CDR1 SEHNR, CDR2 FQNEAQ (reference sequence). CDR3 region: CASSFAGVKVSRIYEKLFF. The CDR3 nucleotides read TGTGCCAGCAGCTTTGCAGGGGTGAAGGTTTCTAGGATTTATGAAAAACTGTTTTTT.

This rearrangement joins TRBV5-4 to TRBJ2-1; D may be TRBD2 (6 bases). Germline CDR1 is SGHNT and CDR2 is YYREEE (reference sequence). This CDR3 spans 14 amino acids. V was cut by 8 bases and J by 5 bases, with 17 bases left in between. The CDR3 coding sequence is TGTGCCAGTATAAACTCGCGGGACCACAATGAGCAGTTCTTC. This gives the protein CASINSRDHNEQFF.

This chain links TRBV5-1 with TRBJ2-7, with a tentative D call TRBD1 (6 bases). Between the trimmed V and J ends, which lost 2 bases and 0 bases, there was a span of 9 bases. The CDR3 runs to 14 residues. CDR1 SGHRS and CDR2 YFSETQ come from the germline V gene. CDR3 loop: CASSFQGPSYEQYF. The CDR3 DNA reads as TGCGCCAGCAGCTTCCAGGGGCCCTCCTACGAGCAGTACTTC.

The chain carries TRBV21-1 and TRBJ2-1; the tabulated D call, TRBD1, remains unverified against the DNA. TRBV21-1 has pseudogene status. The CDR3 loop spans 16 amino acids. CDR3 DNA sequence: TGTGCCAGCAGCAAGCTCCGGGACAGGTCCGTCTATGAGCAGTTCTTC. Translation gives CASSKLRDRSVYEQFF.

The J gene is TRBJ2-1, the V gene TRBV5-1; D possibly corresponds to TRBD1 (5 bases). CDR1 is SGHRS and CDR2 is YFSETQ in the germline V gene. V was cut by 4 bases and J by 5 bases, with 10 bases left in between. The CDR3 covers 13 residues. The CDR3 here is CASSLGRDNEQFF. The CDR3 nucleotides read TGCGCCAGCAGCCTGGGCAGGGACAATGAGCAGTTCTTC.

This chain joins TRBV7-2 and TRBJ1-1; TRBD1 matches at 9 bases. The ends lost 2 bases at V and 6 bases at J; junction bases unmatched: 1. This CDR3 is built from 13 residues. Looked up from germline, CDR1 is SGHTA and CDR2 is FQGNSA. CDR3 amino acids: CASSLRQGAEAFF. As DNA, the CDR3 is TGTGCCAGCAGCTTACGACAGGGGGCTGAAGCTTTCTTT.

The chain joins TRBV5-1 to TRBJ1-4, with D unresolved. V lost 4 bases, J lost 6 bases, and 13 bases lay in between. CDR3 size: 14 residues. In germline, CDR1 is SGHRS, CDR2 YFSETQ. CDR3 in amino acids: CASSPPDGYEKLFF. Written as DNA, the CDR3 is TGCGCCAGCAGCCCACCCGACGGATATGAAAAACTGTTTTTT.

CDR3 residues: CASRTEVYGYTF. CDR3 nucleotide sequence: TGTGCCAGTAGGACAGAAGTCTATGGCTACACCTTC. This chain links TRBV19 with TRBJ1-2, with D possibly being TRBD1 (5 bases). Per the germline V gene, CDR1 is LNHDA and CDR2 is SQIVND (reference sequence). The CDR3 contains 12 residues. Trimming took off 6 bases at V and 4 bases at J, with 9 bases between the two ends. Full variable domain (remainder filled in from reference TRBV19 and TRBJ1-2): DGGITQSPKYLFRKEGQNVTLSCEQNLNHDAMYWYRQDPGQGLRLIYYSQIVNDFQKGDIAEGYSVSREKKESFPLTVTSAQKNPTAFYLCASRTEVYGYTFGSGTRLTVV.

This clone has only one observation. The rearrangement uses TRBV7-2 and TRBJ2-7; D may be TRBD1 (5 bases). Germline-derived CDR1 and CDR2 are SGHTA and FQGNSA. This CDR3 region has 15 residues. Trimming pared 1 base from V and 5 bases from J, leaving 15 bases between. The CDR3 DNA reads TGTGCCAGCAGCTTAGGGGCAGGGCCCCCCCACGAGCAGTACTTC. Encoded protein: CASSLGAGPPHEQYF. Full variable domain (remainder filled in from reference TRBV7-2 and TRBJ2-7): GAGVSQSPSNKVTEKGKDVELRCDPISGHTALYWYRQSLGQGLEFLIYFQGNSAPDKSGLPSDRFSAERTGGSVSTLTIQRTQQEDSAVYLCASSLGAGPPHEQYFGPGTRLTVT.

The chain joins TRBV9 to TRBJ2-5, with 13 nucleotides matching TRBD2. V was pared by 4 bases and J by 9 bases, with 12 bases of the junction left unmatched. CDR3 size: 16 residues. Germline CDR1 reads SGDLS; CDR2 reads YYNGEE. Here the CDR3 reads CASSPRLAGGGSAQYF. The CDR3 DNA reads TGTGCCAGCAGCCCCCGACTAGCGGGAGGTGGCTCGGCCCAGTACTTC.

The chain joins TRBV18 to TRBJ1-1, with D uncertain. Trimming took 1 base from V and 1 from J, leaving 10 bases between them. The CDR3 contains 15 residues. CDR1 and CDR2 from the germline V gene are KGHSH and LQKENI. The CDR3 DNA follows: TGTGCCAGCTCACCACAGGGTATATGGAACACTGAAGCTTTCTTT. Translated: CASSPQGIWNTEAFF. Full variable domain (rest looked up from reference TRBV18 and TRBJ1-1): NAGVMQNPRHLVRRRGQEARLRCSPMKGHSHVYWYRQLPEEGLKFMVYLQKENIIDESGMPKERFSAEFPKEGPSILRIQQVVRGDSAAYFCASSPQGIWNTEAFFGQGTRLTVV.

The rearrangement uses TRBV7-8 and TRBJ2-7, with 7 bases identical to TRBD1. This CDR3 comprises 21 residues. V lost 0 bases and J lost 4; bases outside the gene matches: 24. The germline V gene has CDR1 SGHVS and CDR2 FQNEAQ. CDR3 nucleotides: TGTGCCAGCAGCTTAGCGCAGCTAAGGGGGCGAACCCTGATGGCGGCTTACGAGCAGTACTTC. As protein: CASSLAQLRGRTLMAAYEQYF.

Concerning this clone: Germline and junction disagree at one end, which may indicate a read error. The CDR3 DNA reads TGTGCCAGCAGGCAAGCACCAAGTCTACCTCCTGGCACTGAAGCTTTCTTT. Translation gives CASRQAPSLPPGTEAFF. The V call is TRBV4-2, the J call TRBJ1-1; D is unresolved. CDR1 is LGHNA, CDR2 YNFKEQ, per germline. CDR3 length: 17 amino acids.